This is a list of T cell receptor beta chains from one sample in a study of T cell responses to AZD1222 COVID-19 vaccine. Here immunoSEQ multiplex PCR was the method, and the copy in TCRdb shows in-frame clones only, minus some. The data contain 150,000 to 200,000 clones, roughly 88% of them singletons. The sample was peripheral blood, taken 28 days after the second AZD1222 dose. These receptor sequences come from an adult who received the AZD1222 COVID-19 vaccine. Each CDR3 is given with its conserved first and last residue. Clone size appears in some rows only: once, few, many, or a class for an expanded clone.

V gene	clone size	J gene	CDR3 protein
TRBV24-1	.	TRBJ2-1	CATSDYRVEGHNEQFF
TRBV5-8	.	TRBJ1-1	CASSSRGWDTEAFF
TRBV5-5	.	TRBJ2-7	CASSLGPLYEQYF
TRBV27	few	TRBJ1-6	CASSLISHPYNSPLHF
TRBV5-1	.	TRBJ2-2	CASTFHQGAGGELFF
TRBV24-1	few	TRBJ1-2	CATSEDRDYGYTF
TRBV18	once	TRBJ1-1	CASSPRVQGNTEAFF
TRBV7-2	.	TRBJ2-2	CASSYYDSNTGELFF
TRBV19	.	TRBJ2-1	CASSRLWNEQFF
TRBV3-1/TRBV3-2	.	TRBJ2-6	CASSPTQSLSGANVLTF
TRBV12-3/TRBV12-4	.	TRBJ1-2	CASSKQDGYGYTF
TRBV15	.	TRBJ2-3	CATSGDGSSTDTQYF
TRBV7-9	.	TRBJ1-4	CASGPTGRGEKLFF
TRBV11-2	once	TRBJ1-5	CASSLGHHSNQPQHF
TRBV11-2	.	TRBJ2-1	CASSSGTGRYNEQFF
TRBV6-1	.	TRBJ2-7	CASSESGRDYEQYF
TRBV5-8	once	TRBJ1-5	CASSAGTGHNQPQHF
TRBV27	.	TRBJ1-2	CASRLGGDYGYTF
TRBV7-6	.	TRBJ1-2	CASSFAASLEGSVYGYTF
TRBV28	.	TRBJ1-5	CASTPDGDSNQPQHF
TRBV18	.	TRBJ2-5	CASSPLAGEETQYF
TRBV28	.	TRBJ2-3	CASRRQGRDTQYF
TRBV18	.	TRBJ1-1	CASSPASENTEAFF
TRBV7-9	.	TRBJ1-2	CASSPTISYGYTF
TRBV21-1	.	TRBJ2-2	CASSNLLSFAGELFF
TRBV4-1	once	TRBJ1-2	CASSPEGTALGYGYTF
TRBV7-2	.	TRBJ2-7	CASSSDRYSYEQYF
TRBV3-1/TRBV3-2	.	TRBJ2-7	CASSQALWGLVEQYF
TRBV9	.	TRBJ2-1	CASSVGISGEEQFF
TRBV5-1	.	TRBJ1-6	CASSTTGGYSPLHF
TRBV6-5	.	TRBJ1-2	CASSYAMESRRYTF
TRBV5-6	.	TRBJ1-4	CASSTGQGGEKLFF
TRBV19	.	TRBJ2-3	CASSWRAEDTDTQYF
TRBV11-2	.	TRBJ2-5	CASSLEVGAQYF
TRBV7-2	.	TRBJ1-1	CASSAIGGTEAFF
TRBV15	.	TRBJ1-3	CATSRSDISGNTIYF
TRBV19	many	TRBJ2-7	CASSIARDYEQYF
TRBV28	few	TRBJ2-7	CASRRTIYEQYF
TRBV5-1	.	TRBJ1-2	CASSRGQGHNYGYTF